This T cell receptor (beta chain) was observed in a study of shared clonotypes between healthy human individuals. Measured with immunoSEQ multiplex PCR; TCRdb has only the in-frame clones, and not every one. The table includes 450,000 to 500,000 clones, 76% detected once. This clone was seen only once. This CDR3 has 14 residues. Germline values: CDR1 GTSNPN, CDR2 SVGIG (reference sequence). V gave up 4 bases and J gave up 2 bases; unmatched junction bases: 5. Sequences were obtained from PBMCs. The chain couples TRBV30 to TRBJ2-7; 10 bases are a match to TRBD1. This TCR derives from a woman aged 40-49 years in good health. Some clones in this sample may be carry-over from other donors' samples. CDR3 DNA: TGTGCCTGGAAGCGGGACAGGGGTCCCTACGAGCAGTACTTC. The encoded protein is CAWKRDRGPYEQYF.